The entry below describes one TCR beta chain. There is no known antigen for this receptor. Per-base qualities were not stored, and no clone one base away is much larger. The germline V gene specifies SNHLY as CDR1 and FYNNEI as CDR2. Spanning cysteine to phenylalanine, the CDR3 consists of 14 amino acids. Left in the record is the CDR3 DNA by itself, 42 bases read in frame from the first base. Trimming removed 5 bases from V and 2 bases from J, leaving 9 bases between the germline ends. This sample is drawn from a study of blood T cell repertoires in COVID-19 (dated by TCRdb to about 2020). In the study overall: The collaborator samples originated in the United States, Italy and Spain and spanned the acute and convalescent phases of COVID-19. The material from the prospective study consisted of cDNA or gDNA derived from T cells, B-cell-depleted T cells, or PBMCs. The repertoires were made available in a free public database intended to serve as a resource for research on the immune response to SARS-CoV-2. Where HLA class I and class II types were available, the types were taken from metadata supplied by the sample provider, not from assay-based typing. A de-identified subject ID, COVID-19 status, age in years and sex were almost always included in the sample metadata. Subjects who had been exposed to COVID-19, were actively infected with it, or had recovered from it provided the deeply sampled blood TCRbeta repertoires that made up the dataset. Samples came from the ongoing ImmuneRACE study (first 160 participants) plus 1,254 subjects from 6 global collaborators. Overall study results and their limits: Clinical and demographic metadata were provided uncurated, with the amount varying by source and participant.

In Seattle, one collaborating source enrolled patients while the infection was active and tracked those patients longitudinally over the course of disease. Each collaborating institution followed its own protocols to collect whole blood in K2EDTA tubes. Collaborator samples were shipped for TCRbeta analysis as frozen whole blood, isolated PBMCs, or DNA extracted from either sample type. The immunoSEQ Assay, a bias-controlled multiplex PCR, was used to amplify TCRbeta CDR3 regions from genomic DNA. On the authors' methods: Nucleated cell counts per sample were estimated from amplification of reference gene primers within the assay. To quantify the absolute abundance of each unique TCRbeta CDR3 rearrangement, sequence reads were collapsed and filtered. Productive Simpson clonality was computed per sample as the square root of Simpson's diversity index over productive rearrangements. Sourced from immuneACCESS, this table was stored by TCRdb with only in-frame sequences that have V and J called. A share of the clones is absent; for the studies checked, an unresolved V gene accounts for under half, and the remainder has no known explanation. That table furnishes V, J and clone size, whereas the DNA furnished D and trimming. This sample gives 350,000 or so clones in total; around 88% of them show up just once. Of the sample, 1.6% is held by the ten largest clones.

Sequencing used peripheral blood. The clonotype originates from a woman aged 30 to 39 with COVID-19, enrolled during active disease. The chain joins TRBV2 to TRBJ1-4, with no confident D gene call. The nucleotide sequence reads TGTGCCAGCAGTCTAGAAGCCACTAATGAAAAACTGTTTTTT. This encodes CASSLEATNEKLFF.